Each of the 22 T cell receptor beta chains below was sequenced from the same sample in a study of cytomegalovirus exposure and HLA in healthy donors. 13 Jbeta primers and 60 Vbeta primers were used for the PCR. Method: immunoSEQ multiplex PCR; TCRdb's copy keeps in-frame clones and lacks some. This table holds 140,000 to 150,000 clones, about two thirds found once. The material sequenced was PBMCs. Source of these receptors: a man in his 60s in good health and CMV-seronegative.

The chain couples TRBV5-1 to TRBJ2-5; possible D gene TRBD1, 6 bases. Trimming pared 3 bases from V and 5 bases from J, leaving 11 bases between. The CDR3 sequence is 13 residues long. Germline V gives CDR1 SGHRS, CDR2 YFSETQ. Here the CDR3 DNA reads TGCGCCAGCAGCTCAACAGGGTCGGAGACCCAGTACTTC. Encoded protein: CASSSTGSETQYF.

Here the CDR3 DNA reads TGTGCCAGCAGTTCCCTATTTGCGAACACCGGGGAGCTGTTTTTT. This gives the protein CASSSLFANTGELFF. This sequence joins TRBV27 and TRBJ2-2; D unresolved. The germline CDR1 and CDR2 sequences are MNHEY and SMNVEV (reference sequence). This CDR3 contains 15 residues. V lost 4 bases and J lost 0, with 9 bases in between.

This chain links TRBV5-1 with TRBJ2-7; possibly TRBD2 for D (6 bases). The CDR3 is 14 amino acids. Germline V CDR1 and CDR2: SGHRS, YFSETQ. V was trimmed by 4 bases and J by 0 bases, leaving 11 bases between them. The CDR3 DNA sequence: TGCGCCAGCAGCGCCGGGGGAAACTCCTACGAGCAGTACTTC. Residues: CASSAGGNSYEQYF.

V and J are TRBV5-1 and TRBJ2-5, with D possibly matching TRBD1 (5 bases). Germline CDR1 SGHRS, CDR2 YFSETQ. The V end was cut by 2 bases, the J end by 5 bases, with 13 bases between. The CDR3 is 14 residues long. Here the CDR3 DNA reads TGCGCCAGCAGCTTCGGACCTCCAGGGGAGACCCAGTACTTC. Its translation is CASSFGPPGETQYF.

This chain connects TRBV4-2 to TRBJ2-1, with 7 bases matching TRBD2. Germline CDR1 is LGHNA and CDR2 is YNFKEQ. Losses at the gene ends were 0 bases for V and 3 bases for J; bases not matched to a gene: 2. The CDR3 extends over 15 amino acids. DNA for the CDR3: TGTGCCAGCAGCCAAGAACCGGGAGGCTACAATGAGCAGTTCTTC. The encoded protein is CASSQEPGGYNEQFF.

The rearrangement uses TRBV29-1 and TRBJ1-1; TRBD1 might be the D (6 bases). Trimming shortened V by 4 bases and J by 6 bases, and 9 bases separated the two germline ends. Germline CDR1 and CDR2: SQVTM and ANQGSEA. The CDR3 has 11 amino acids. In DNA, the CDR3 is TGCAGCGTTGGGGAGGGGGCTGAAGCTTTCTTT. This sequence encodes CSVGEGAEAFF.

This clone came up once. The chain employs TRBV4-3 and TRBJ1-2, with D possibly TRBD1 on 6 matching bases. This CDR3 spans 15 amino acids. Germline CDR1 is LGHNA and CDR2 is YSLEER. Trimming took off 0 bases at V and 4 bases at J, with 12 bases between the two ends. CDR3 bases: TGCGCCAGCAGCCAAGAGATGGGACACCCCTATGGCTACACCTTC. It yields the protein CASSQEMGHPYGYTF.

This chain uses TRBV7-6 with TRBJ1-1; 7 nucleotides match TRBD1. Per the germline V gene, CDR1 is SGHVS and CDR2 is FNYEAQ. The V and J ends lost 4 bases and 6 bases, in that order; junction bases with no gene match: 5. The CDR3 is 13 amino acids. The CDR3 protein is CASSSAQGAEAFF. CDR3 nucleotide sequence: TGTGCCAGCAGCTCAGCTCAGGGGGCTGAAGCTTTCTTT.

The CDR3 DNA is TGTGCCAGCAGCTTAGGAGTGGGGACAGGGGCTGGGGCCAACGTCCTGACTTTC. It translates to CASSLGVGTGAGANVLTF. The gene calls are TRBV11-3 and TRBJ2-6, with TRBD1 identical over 10 bases. CDR3 length equals 18 residues. The germline V gene has CDR1 SGHNT and CDR2 YENEEA. V shed 1 base and J 2 bases; nucleotides not matched to a gene: 5.

This clone was observed a handful of times. The V and J genes are TRBV30 and TRBJ1-2; 8 bases match TRBD1. Germline assignment: CDR1 GTSNPN and CDR2 SVGIG (reference sequence). Trimming took 0 bases from V and 8 from J; bases not matched to a gene: 8. The CDR3 contains 14 residues. Here the CDR3 DNA reads TGTGCCTGGAGTGTACAGTTCAGGGGGCGCGGCTACACCTTC. Translating gives CAWSVQFRGRGYTF.

This clone was seen only a few times. The J gene is TRBJ2-1, the V gene TRBV29-1; TRBD2 matches at 8 bases. Germline loops: CDR1 SQVTM, CDR2 ANQGSEA. The CDR3 is 14 residues long. The V segment lost 7 bases and the J segment 7 bases; nucleotides outside the gene matches: 12. The CDR3 spells CSGTGTRGGNEQFF. CDR3 nucleotides: TGCAGCGGCACCGGGACTAGGGGTGGGAATGAGCAGTTCTTC.

The V gene is TRBV9, the J gene TRBJ2-1; 13 nucleotides match TRBD2. V dropped 4 bases and J dropped 8; count of bases not matched to a gene: 9. The CDR3 totals 16 residues. The germline V gene has CDR1 SGDLS and CDR2 YYNGEE. The DNA of the CDR3 is TGTGCCAGCAGCCAGGAACTAGCGGGAGGGAGGGATGAGCAGTTCTTC. This codes for CASSQELAGGRDEQFF.

This chain connects TRBV14 to TRBJ1-1; a weak D match, TRBD1 (6 bases). V was trimmed by 1 base and J by 5 bases, leaving 17 bases between them. Per the germline V gene, CDR1 is SGHDN and CDR2 is FVKESK. CDR3 length: 16 amino acids. In DNA form, the CDR3 reads TGTGCCAGCAGCCAAGTGGGAGGGGGGGCCAGAACTGAAGCTTTCTTT. Its protein product is CASSQVGGGARTEAFF.

This clone was counted only a few times. V and J are TRBV5-1 and TRBJ1-2; TRBD1 agrees at 8 bases. The CDR3 has 13 amino acids. J gave up 8 bases and V 4 bases, and 7 bases lay outside the gene matches. The V gene's germline CDR1 is SGHRS and CDR2 YFSETQ. Written as DNA, the CDR3 is TGCGCCAGCAGCCCTGGGACAGGTGGAGGCTACACCTTC. Amino acids: CASSPGTGGGYTF.

The chain employs TRBV7-2 and TRBJ1-5; TRBD1 aligns across 7 bases. This CDR3 contains 18 residues. The V gene end was trimmed by 2 bases and the J gene end by 0 bases; junction bases not matched to a gene: 10. Looked up from germline, CDR1 is SGHTA and CDR2 is FQGNSA. The CDR3 region is CASSLFLVGQISNQPQHF. The DNA of the CDR3 is TGTGCCAGCAGCTTATTCCTAGTGGGACAGATTAGCAATCAGCCCCAGCATTTT.

The chain has TRBV7-9 and TRBJ2-7; D perhaps matches TRBD1 (5 bases). The CDR3 spans 15 residues. Germline-derived CDR1 and CDR2 are SEHNR and FQNEAQ (reference sequence). Trimming shortened V by 4 bases and J by 2 bases, and 15 bases separated the two germline ends. The CDR3 is CASSSLGQGAYEQYF. Here the CDR3 DNA reads TGTGCCAGCAGCTCTCTCGGGCAGGGTGCCTACGAGCAGTACTTC.

V is TRBV27 and J is TRBJ2-1; weak D call: TRBD1 (6 bases). CDR1 and CDR2 (germline): MNHEY, SMNVEV (reference sequence). This CDR3 is built from 12 residues. Trimming shortened V by 2 bases and J by 8 bases, and 7 bases separated the two germline ends. The CDR3 loop is CASSLGTYEQFF. Here the CDR3 DNA reads TGTGCCAGCAGTTTAGGGACATATGAGCAGTTCTTC.

This clone has a handful of counts. The chain combines TRBV29-1 with TRBJ2-1, with 8 nucleotides matching TRBD2. The CDR3 loop spans 15 amino acids. Losses at the gene ends were 5 bases for V and 7 bases for J; bases not matched to a gene: 13. The germline CDR1 and CDR2 sequences are SQVTM and ANQGSEA. The CDR3 DNA reads TGCAGCGTTTCTGCCGGGACTAGTGCAGTTAATGAGCAGTTCTTC. It is translated as CSVSAGTSAVNEQFF.

The chain has TRBV5-4 and TRBJ1-6; 7 nucleotides line up with TRBD1. The V gene end was trimmed by 0 bases and the J gene end by 8 bases; junction bases not matched to a gene: 8. Germline CDR1 and CDR2: SGHNT and YYREEE (reference sequence). There are 16 residues in the CDR3. The DNA of the CDR3 is TGTGCCAGCAGCTTGGTTCCGACAGGGATAGATTCACCCCTCCACTTT. It yields the protein CASSLVPTGIDSPLHF.

This chain joins TRBV2 and TRBJ2-7; D unclear. Trimming took 3 bases from V and 4 from J, leaving 10 bases between them. The CDR3 extends over 13 amino acids. Per germline, CDR1 SNHLY and CDR2 FYNNEI. CDR3 protein: CASSEEIWYEQYF. The CDR3 DNA reads TGTGCCAGCAGTGAGGAGATTTGGTACGAGCAGTACTTC. Full variable domain (rest looked up from reference TRBV2 and TRBJ2-7): EPEVTQTPSHQVTQMGQEVILRCVPISNHLYFYWYRQILGQKVEFLVSFYNNEISEKSEIFDDQFSVERPDGSNFTLKIRSTKLEDSAMYFCASSEEIWYEQYFGPGTRLTVT.

The table lists this clone with a few counts. The same CDR3 can be traced to other DNA sequences in this sample. This chain links TRBV30 with TRBJ1-1; D remains unclear. CDR3 size: 13 residues. V shed 0 bases and J shed 5 bases, with 10 bases lying between them. Per germline, CDR1 GTSNPN and CDR2 SVGIG (reference sequence). CDR3 in amino acids: CAWSVKGGTEAFF. CDR3 DNA sequence: TGTGCCTGGAGTGTCAAGGGAGGAACTGAAGCTTTCTTT.

This clone was detected only a few times. DNA of the CDR3: TGTGCCAGCAGAGCCGGGACTAGCGACACAGATACGCAGTATTTT. Residues: CASRAGTSDTDTQYF. J is TRBJ2-3 and V is TRBV2, with TRBD2 identical over 10 bases. CDR1 and CDR2 from the germline V gene are SNHLY and FYNNEI. This CDR3 has 15 residues. J was trimmed by 2 bases and V by 6 bases; bases with no gene match: 5.